The T cell receptor (beta chain) described here comes from a study of CXCR3-negative and CXCR3-positive naive CD8 T cells. Study information: The dataset comprises 120 million to 150 million TRB reads in total, with about 1.5 +/- 0.3 million reads per library.

The CDR3 loop spans 16 amino acids. CDR1 and CDR2 from the germline V gene are SNHLY and FYNNEI. It was by 5' RACE with UMI labels that the TRB cDNA libraries were prepared. TCRdb re-called the 5' RACE reads, yielding one record per CDR3 amino acid sequence without DNA. Its table lists around 40,000 distinct CDR3 sequences. Regarding this clonotype: The antigen remains undetermined.

General observations from the study: The majority of assays used fresh PBMCs, and CXCR3 expression partially decreased after cryopreservation. TRBV-TRBJ usage matched between naive CXCR3-negative and CXCR3-positive cells but not between memory cells. Comparably high diversity was seen in both naive subsets, and much lower diversity in memory CD8+ cells.

V is TRBV2 and J is TRBJ2-1; there is no DNA to check the TCRdb D call of TRBD2. The sample taken for sequencing was memory CD8+ T cells from blood. The receptor's source is a human donor in good health. Some clones in this sample may be carry-over from other donors' samples. This CDR3 is CASSWASLGSYNEQFF.